This T cell receptor beta chain was identified in a study of cytomegalovirus exposure and HLA in healthy donors. The CDR3 contains 15 residues. The germline gives CDR1 SGHAT, CDR2 FQNNGV. In its sample, this clone was seen a few times. The target antigen is unknown. The junction differs from germline at one of its ends, possibly a read error. A multiplex PCR was run with 60 Vbeta primers and 13 Jbeta primers. TCRdb's copy holds only in-frame clones and misses some; the assay was immunoSEQ multiplex PCR. The table records approximately 170,000 clones, around 78% of them present only once. Study findings and constraints: A later analysis showed TCR association rates differing by HLA locus, peaking at DRB1 and lowest at HLA-C.

The TCR comes from a middle-aged man in good health and CMV-seronegative. This chain joins TRBV11-2 and TRBJ2-3; D perhaps matches TRBD1 (5 bases). Sequencing input: PBMCs. The chain's CDR3 is CASSLGAPRTDTQYF. The CDR3 coding sequence is TGTGCCAGCAGTTTAGGGGCCCCTCGAACAGATACGCAGTATTTT.